Listed below are T cell receptor beta chains from one sample, sequenced in a study of T-cell memory formation after mild COVID-19. TCRdb reprocessed the 5' RACE reads with MiXCR, giving one entry per CDR3 protein. This table holds 100,000 to 150,000 distinct CDR3 sequences, approximately 15% found once. The specimen was PBMCs or a T cell subset sorted from them (not recorded which). The receptors derive from a man in his late teens or twenties who had mild COVID-19 (a few samples of this study predate the infection). Cell type and time point are not known. Both conserved end residues are part of each CDR3. Size is stated for part of the rows, as once, few or many counts, or as a class when the clone is expanded.

V	size	J	CDR3
TRBV5-1	-	TRBJ2-4	CASSSGPTVLAKNIQYF
TRBV29-1	-	TRBJ1-2	CSARHSNYGYTF
TRBV5-1	-	TRBJ2-2	CASKTTGVDGELFF
TRBV6-1	-	TRBJ1-1	CAGRRGELNTEAFF
TRBV20-1	-	TRBJ2-7	CSARVGGRNYEQYF
TRBV4-2	-	TRBJ1-3	CASSQDLRQVSGNTIYF
TRBV4-3	many	TRBJ2-2	CASSQVGRGKAGELFF
TRBV7-8	-	TRBJ1-2	CASSLGRDGYTF
TRBV3-1	-	TRBJ1-6	CASSANSPLHF
TRBV5-1	few	TRBJ2-3	CASKKPETDTQYF
TRBV7-2	-	TRBJ2-3	CASSLLTVFVDTQYF
TRBV12-3/TRBV12-4	few	TRBJ1-5	CASSSEQGAGQPQHF
TRBV5-1	-	TRBJ2-6	CASSWRPDGANVLTF
TRBV7-2	once	TRBJ1-5	CASSFFDQPQHF
TRBV3-1	few	TRBJ1-2	CASSQEGEYTF
TRBV7-2	few	TRBJ2-5	CASSLRGSETQYF